This T cell receptor beta chain originates from a study of T cell responses to AZD1222 COVID-19 vaccine. General study results and limits: White British people made up most donors, females outnumbered males, and clonal diversity was possibly underestimated. Across the whole spike, CD4 TCRs peaked at regions 160-218 and 743-854.

The method was immunoSEQ multiplex PCR; TCRdb's version includes in-frame clones alone and lacks a portion of them. The sample has about 66,000 clones; 85% to 90% are singletons. As regards this clone: Its cognate antigen is unknown.

Sequences were derived from peripheral blood, sampled 28 days after the second dose of the MenACWY control vaccine. The receptor comes from an adult who received the MenACWY meningococcal vaccine as a control.

The CDR3 spells CASSQDRVDRGIGGYTF. The CDR3 DNA sequence: TGCGCCAGCAGCCAAGATCGGGTAGACAGGGGAATTGGAGGCTACACCTTC. The gene calls are TRBV4-3 and TRBJ1-2, with 8 nucleotides matching TRBD1. Germline CDR1 is LGHNA and CDR2 is YSLEER. The CDR3 is made up of 17 amino acids. J gave up 8 bases and V 0 bases, and 14 bases lay outside the gene matches.